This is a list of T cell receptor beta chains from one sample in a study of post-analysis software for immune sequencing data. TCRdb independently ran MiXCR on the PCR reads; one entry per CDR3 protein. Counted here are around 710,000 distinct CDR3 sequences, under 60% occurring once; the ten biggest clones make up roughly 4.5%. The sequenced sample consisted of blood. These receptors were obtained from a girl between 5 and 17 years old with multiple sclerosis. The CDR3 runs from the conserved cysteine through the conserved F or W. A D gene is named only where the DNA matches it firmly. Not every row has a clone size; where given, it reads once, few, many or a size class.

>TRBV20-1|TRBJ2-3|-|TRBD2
CSARRREGTDTQYF
TGCAGTGCTAGAAGGCGGGAGGGCACAGATACGCAGTATTTT
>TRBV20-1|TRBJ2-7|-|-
CSASADYEQYF
TGCAGTGCTAGTGCAGACTACGAGCAGTACTTC
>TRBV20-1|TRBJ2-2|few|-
CSASLSGPNTGELFF
TGCAGTGCTAGTCTTAGCGGACCGAACACCGGGGAGCTGTTTTTT
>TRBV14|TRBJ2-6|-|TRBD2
CASSLAGVGGTNVLTF
TGTGCCAGCAGCCTAGCGGGAGTAGGTGGGACCAACGTCCTGACTTTC
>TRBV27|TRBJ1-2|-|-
CASRAYKDGYTF
TGTGCCAGCAGGGCCTATAAAGATGGCTACACCTTC
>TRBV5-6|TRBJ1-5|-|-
CASSLLGLPQHF
TGTGCCAGCAGCTTGTTAGGCCTACCCCAGCATTTT
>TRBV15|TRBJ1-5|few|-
CATSGDGSGQPQHF
TGTGCCACCAGCGGGGACGGTTCTGGGCAGCCCCAGCATTTT
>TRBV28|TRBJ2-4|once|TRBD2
CASTRTSGSAIQYF
TGTGCCAGCACCAGGACTAGCGGGAGTGCCATTCAGTACTTC
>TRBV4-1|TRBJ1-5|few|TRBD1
CASSHPDRVNQPQHF
TGCGCCAGCAGCCACCCCGACAGGGTGAATCAGCCCCAGCATTTT
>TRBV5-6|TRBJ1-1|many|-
CASSPKGWNTEAFF
TGTGCCAGCAGCCCGAAGGGGTGGAACACTGAAGCTTTCTTT
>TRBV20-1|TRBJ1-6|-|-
CSARGEPAYNSPLHF
TGCAGTGCTAGAGGGGAGCCAGCCTATAATTCACCCCTCCACTTT
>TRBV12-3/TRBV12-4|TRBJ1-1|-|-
CASSLDEGTEAFF
TGTGCCAGCAGTTTAGACGAGGGCACTGAAGCTTTCTTT
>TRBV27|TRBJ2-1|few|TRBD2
CASSSIAGGVNEQFF
TGTGCCAGCAGTTCGATAGCGGGAGGGGTGAATGAGCAGTTCTTC
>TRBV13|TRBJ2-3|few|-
CASSPKGRDTQYF
TGTGCCAGCAGCCCCAAGGGGCGGGATACGCAGTATTTT
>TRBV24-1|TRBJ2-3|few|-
CATSDLGDTQYF
TGTGCCACCAGTGATTTAGGGGATACGCAGTATTTT
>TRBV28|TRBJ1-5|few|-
CASSLYLRGPKGQPQHF
TGTGCCAGCAGTTTATATCTTAGGGGCCCAAAGGGTCAGCCCCAGCATTTT